The entry below describes one T cell receptor (beta chain). The protocol was immunoSEQ multiplex PCR, while the TCRdb copy is restricted to in-frame clones and leaves out a portion. The table records some 190,000 clones, roughly 84% of them present only once. This sample stems from a study of blood T cell repertoires in COVID-19. Trimming took off 0 bases at V and 7 bases at J, with 10 bases between the two ends. This CDR3 comprises 14 residues. CDR1 is SGHVS, CDR2 FQNEAQ, per germline. The sample taken for sequencing was peripheral blood. The chain uses TRBV7-8 and TRBJ1-5; tentatively, D is TRBD1 (6 bases). The sequence was collected from a woman aged 80 or older with acute or convalescent COVID-19. CDR3 coding DNA: TGTGCCAGCAGCTTAGCGGGGGCAAGGCAGCCCCAGCATTTT. Translating gives CASSLAGARQPQHF. Variable domain in full (rest from reference TRBV7-8 and TRBJ1-5): GAGVSQSPRYKVAKRGQDVALRCDPISGHVSLFWYQQALGQGPEFLTYFQNEAQLDKSGLPSDRFFAERPEGSVSTLKIQRTQQEDSAVYLCASSLAGARQPQHFGDGTRLSIL.